This is a list of T cell receptor beta chains from one sample in a study of cytomegalovirus exposure and HLA in healthy donors. The table came from immunoSEQ multiplex PCR; TCRdb's copy has only in-frame clones and leaves some out. The table records about 98,000 clones, around 80% of them present only once. The sequenced sample was PBMCs. The receptors derive from a man aged 18 to 30 in good health and CMV-seropositive. CDR3s include the opening cysteine and the closing phenylalanine or tryptophan. A D gene is named only where the DNA matches it firmly. The size field is filled for only some rows; it gives once, few, many or a size class.

V gene	D gene	J gene	clone size	CDR3 DNA	CDR3 protein
TRBV5-4	TRBD1	TRBJ2-2	-	TGTGCCAGCAGCAAGGGGGTCGGGACAGGGGGCACCGGGGAGCTGTTTTTT	CASSKGVGTGGTGELFF
TRBV30	TRBD1	TRBJ2-7	few	TGTGCCTGGAGGGATCCGGGACAGGGCTACGAGCAGTACTTC	CAWRDPGQGYEQYF
TRBV4-2	TRBD2	TRBJ2-3	few	TGTGCCAGCAGCCAAGAAATTCGAAGCGGGGCCTCCACAGATACGCAGTATTTT	CASSQEIRSGASTDTQYF
TRBV7-8	-	TRBJ2-5	few	TGTGCCAGCACCTTATTACAGCGGCCAAAAGAGACCCAGTACTTC	CASTLLQRPKETQYF
TRBV2	TRBD2	TRBJ2-6	few	TGTGCCAGCAGTAAGACTAGCGGGGGGCTCTCTGGGGCCAACGTCCTGACTTTC	CASSKTSGGLSGANVLTF
TRBV28	-	TRBJ2-2	-	TGTGCCAGCAGTCTCGTCACCTTGGGACTCGCGAACACCGGGGAGCTGTTTTTT	CASSLVTLGLANTGELFF
TRBV7-2	-	TRBJ2-3	few	TGTGCCAGCAGCTTAGTCACGGGGTCTAGCACAGATACGCAGTATTTT	CASSLVTGSSTDTQYF
TRBV7-8	TRBD1	TRBJ1-2	-	TGTGCCAGCAGCTTAGTGAGGCCAGGGACAGGTACACCATTGGCTCCTAACTATGGCTACACCTTC	CASSLVRPGTGTPLAPNYGYTF
TRBV6-5	TRBD1	TRBJ2-3	-	TGTGCCAGCAGTTACTCCGGGACAGGGAGTAAAGATACGCAGTATTTT	CASSYSGTGSKDTQYF
TRBV29-1	TRBD1	TRBJ2-7	-	TGCAGCGTTGAACTCCGGTCGGGACAGGGGTCAGTGACTAACTACGAGCAGTACTTC	CSVELRSGQGSVTNYEQYF
TRBV30	-	TRBJ1-3	-	TGTGCCTGGAGTGTCGGAGGGGTCGGAGGGGACACCATATATTTT	CAWSVGGVGGDTIYF
TRBV19	TRBD1	TRBJ1-5	-	TGTGCCAGTAGTGCCCAATCCGGGACAGGTAGCAATCAGCCCCAGCATTTT	CASSAQSGTGSNQPQHF
TRBV6-6	-	TRBJ1-1	few	TGTGCCAGCAGGTATGACACAGGGAACACTGAAGCTTTCTTT	CASRYDTGNTEAFF
TRBV5-6	TRBD1	TRBJ2-2	-	TGTGCCAGCAGCATGGACAGGGGCTCCGGGGAGCTGTTTTTT	CASSMDRGSGELFF
TRBV12-5	TRBD1	TRBJ1-1	-	TGTGCTAGTGGTCGTGGGACAGACATGAACACTGAAGCTTTCTTT	CASGRGTDMNTEAFF
TRBV6-1	TRBD1	TRBJ2-1	-	TGTGCCAGCAGCTTAATGGGACAGCCCTACAATGAGCAGTTCTTC	CASSLMGQPYNEQFF
TRBV18	-	TRBJ2-7	-	TGTGCCAGCTCACCTAAAGGGGTTTCTAGGAACGAGCAGTACTTC	CASSPKGVSRNEQYF
TRBV4-1	-	TRBJ2-1	few	TGCGCCAGCAGCCAAGATTACACTCGGGGGAGCTCCTACAATGAGCAGTTCTTC	CASSQDYTRGSSYNEQFF
TRBV5-1	TRBD2	TRBJ2-1	-	TGCGCCAGCATCTCTAGGGGGGGCGGGGGGCCAACCTACAATGAGCAGTTCTTC	CASISRGGGGPTYNEQFF
TRBV28	TRBD1	TRBJ2-7	-	TGTGCCAGCTCTCTTCGTACGCCGGGACAGCACTACGAGCAGTACTTC	CASSLRTPGQHYEQYF
TRBV2	-	TRBJ1-1	-	TGTGCCAGCAGTGACTTTAGGGGGTACAACACTGAAGCTTTCTTT	CASSDFRGYNTEAFF
TRBV7-9	-	TRBJ2-7	-	TGTGCCAGCAGCTCTTGGCAAGAGGACGAGCAGTACTTC	CASSSWQEDEQYF
TRBV11-2	-	TRBJ1-5	-	TGTGCCAGCAGCTTAGAACGGGGTCAGCCCCAGCATTTT	CASSLERGQPQHF
TRBV5-1	TRBD2	TRBJ2-3	-	TGCGCCAGCAGCTTCGGGGCGGGGGTGAGCACAGATACGCAGTATTTT	CASSFGAGVSTDTQYF
TRBV28	TRBD1	TRBJ1-4	-	TGTGCCAGCATCGGACAGGGGGCCGGTGAAAAACTGTTTTTT	CASIGQGAGEKLFF
TRBV27	TRBD1	TRBJ2-1	-	TGTGCCAGCAGTTCCCGCGGACAGGGGATGAATGAGCAGTTCTTC	CASSSRGQGMNEQFF
TRBV28	TRBD1	TRBJ1-5	-	TGTGCCAGCACTGGCAGGGGGCCGGATATTGACAATCAGCCCCAGCATTTT	CASTGRGPDIDNQPQHF
TRBV7-9	TRBD1	TRBJ2-7	-	TGTGCCAGCAGCTTAAGGGGACAGGGATTTTTCTACGAGCAGTACTTC	CASSLRGQGFFYEQYF
TRBV7-8	TRBD1	TRBJ1-1	-	TGTGCCAGCAGCAGAGGGACAGGGACGAACACTGAAGCTTTCTTT	CASSRGTGTNTEAFF
TRBV6-6	-	TRBJ2-7	-	TGTGCCACCCGCGGGGAACCCTACGAGCAGTACTTC	CATRGEPYEQYF
TRBV5-1	-	TRBJ2-3	-	TGCGCCAGCAGCTTGGTAGGGACTCCAGGAACAGATACGCAGTATTTT	CASSLVGTPGTDTQYF
TRBV5-4	TRBD1	TRBJ2-3	-	TGTGCCACCCGACAGGGGTTTGAGACAGATACGCAGTATTTT	CATRQGFETDTQYF
TRBV10-3	-	TRBJ2-5	-	TGTGCCATCAGCCTTGACAGCCTCCAAGAGACCCAGTACTTC	CAISLDSLQETQYF
TRBV30	-	TRBJ2-6	-	TGTGCCTGGAGTGGGACACGATCAGGGGCCTCCCAGACTTTC	CAWSGTRSGASQTF
TRBV21-1	-	TRBJ2-4	few	TGTGCCAGCAGGACAGGGCCCAAACTAGCCAAAAACATTCAGTACTTC	CASRTGPKLAKNIQYF
TRBV7-6	TRBD1	TRBJ1-5	-	TGTGCCAGCAGCATCCTCAAACCGGGACAGGGTCGCAATCAGCCCCAGCATTTT	CASSILKPGQGRNQPQHF
TRBV19	TRBD1	TRBJ1-1	-	TGTGCCAGTGGGACAGGGGTGAACACTGAAGCTTTCTTT	CASGTGVNTEAFF
TRBV9	TRBD2	TRBJ2-3	few	TGTGCCAGCAGCGTATCTAGCGGGGGAGCGAGTACGCAGTATTTT	CASSVSSGGASTQYF
TRBV30	TRBD1	TRBJ1-5	once	TGTGCCTGGAGCGCCGGACAGGGCAATCAGCCCCAGCATTTT	CAWSAGQGNQPQHF
TRBV15	-	TRBJ1-2	-	TGTGCCACCAGCAGAGCTGAGTATTCTGAAACCTTC	CATSRAEYSETF
TRBV29-1	TRBD2	TRBJ2-1	-	TGCAGCGTCCAAGGGGTGGCGGGGGGACAAAGACCGAGCTCCTACAATGAGCAGTTCTTC	CSVQGVAGGQRPSSYNEQFF
TRBV30	-	TRBJ2-1	-	TGTGCCTGGAGTGCCGGGATTGAGCAGTTCTTC	CAWSAGIEQFF
TRBV7-9	-	TRBJ1-4	-	TGTGCCAGCAGCCGAGGCAGTCGACTGTTTTTT	CASSRGSRLFF
TRBV5-6	-	TRBJ2-7	-	TGTGCCAGCAGCGGGACAATACAAACAGGTGTGCAGTACTTC	CASSGTIQTGVQYF
TRBV27	-	TRBJ1-6	-	TGTGCCAGCAGCCCGTTGGGGGGTGATTATATTAATTCACCCCTCCACTTT	CASSPLGGDYINSPLHF
TRBV10-1	-	TRBJ1-1	-	TGCGCCAGCAGCCCGACAGTCATGAACACTGAAGCTTTCTTT	CASSPTVMNTEAFF
TRBV6-5	TRBD1	TRBJ1-2	-	TGTGCCAGCAGGCCCGGGACAGTCTATGGCTACACCTTC	CASRPGTVYGYTF
TRBV7-2	TRBD1	TRBJ1-5	-	TGTGCCAGCAGCTTGGGACAGGGCATTTTGGGTCAGCCCCAGCATTTT	CASSLGQGILGQPQHF
TRBV11-2	TRBD1	TRBJ1-2	-	TGTGCCAGCAGCATTCTCGGACAGGGAATGAGGAAAGGGAGTGGCTACACCTTC	CASSILGQGMRKGSGYTF
TRBV19	-	TRBJ1-2	-	TGTGCCAGTAGTACGGTGGAGGGGCTGATGGGCTATGGCTACACCTTC	CASSTVEGLMGYGYTF
TRBV5-6	-	TRBJ2-7	-	TGTGCCAGCAGCTTGAGGGACGGGAGCACCTACGAGCAGTACTTC	CASSLRDGSTYEQYF
TRBV4-1	-	TRBJ1-4	-	TGCGCCAGCAGCCAAGAATGGGCTGGCGTGGCAAGAAATGAAAAACTGTTTTTT	CASSQEWAGVARNEKLFF
TRBV9	TRBD2	TRBJ2-1	-	TGTGCCAGCAGCGTAGTTTTCCCTAGCGGGGGTGACAACAATGAGCAGTTCTTC	CASSVVFPSGGDNNEQFF